This T cell receptor beta chain came from a study of T cell responses to AZD1222 COVID-19 vaccine. Assay: immunoSEQ multiplex PCR; the TCRdb copy retains only in-frame clones and omits some. The profile covers 150,000 or so clones, with 75% to 95% appearing a single time and approximately 1.6% taken by the ten largest. A few counts support this clone. Its antigen is unidentified. Regarding the study as a whole: Reportedly, nearly half of unique spike TCRs recognized epitopes outside B.1.351/B.1.1.7 mutations. A rise in Spike-specific TCR breadth and depth followed two AZD1222 doses.

This sample comprised peripheral blood, obtained on day 0 of AZD1222 vaccination. The source is an adult in good health.

The CDR3 nucleotides read TGTGCCACCAAAAGTCAGGGAAATTCCTACGAGCAGTACTTC. This translates into CATKSQGNSYEQYF. This chain joins TRBV2 and TRBJ2-7; D possibly corresponds to TRBD1 (5 bases). The CDR3 extends over 14 amino acids. The germline V gene encodes CDR1 SNHLY and CDR2 FYNNEI. V was shortened by 10 bases and J by 1 base, with 17 bases between the two germline ends.